This entry lists 14 T cell receptor beta chains sequenced from one sample in a study of control samples from healthy donors and cancer patients. This table comes from immunoSEQ multiplex PCR, and its TCRdb copy is limited to in-frame clones, with some not included. The sample has 150,000 or so clones, about 94% seen once. The material sequenced was blood. Source of these receptors: a woman aged 40 to 55 in good health.

This clone was counted only a few times. The rearrangement joins TRBV24-1 to TRBJ2-1; possible D gene TRBD2, 6 bases. V shed 7 bases and J shed 5 bases, with 11 bases lying between them. The CDR3 covers 13 residues. In germline, CDR1 is KGHDR, CDR2 SFDVKD. CDR3 bases: TGTGCCACCAGAGGGACTCAAAACAATGAGCAGTTCTTC. Its translation is CATRGTQNNEQFF.

The CDR3 nucleotides are TGTGCCAGCAGCCTGACCGTGATGATGGGGGGAATTACCGGGGAGCTGTTTTTT. Its protein product is CASSLTVMMGGITGELFF. J is TRBJ2-2 and V is TRBV7-8; D is perhaps TRBD2 (6 bases). Trimming removed 5 bases at V and 5 bases at J, with 24 bases between. The CDR3 has 18 amino acids. Germline V gene lookup returns CDR1 SGHVS and CDR2 FQNEAQ.

The J gene is TRBJ1-1, the V gene TRBV19; a possible D gene is TRBD1 (5 bases). In germline, CDR1 is LNHDA, CDR2 SQIVND (reference sequence). Between the trimmed V and J ends, which lost 2 bases and 3 bases, there was a span of 7 bases. This CDR3 is built from 13 residues. CDR3 loop: CASSIRGDTEAFF. The CDR3 DNA sequence: TGTGCCAGTAGTATAAGGGGCGACACTGAAGCTTTCTTT.

The chain is built from TRBV5-1 and TRBJ2-7; 8 positions match TRBD1. The CDR3 runs to 14 residues. Trimming removed 4 bases from V and 6 bases from J; junction bases left unmatched: 9. Per germline, CDR1 SGHRS and CDR2 YFSETQ. This CDR3 is CASSLRTGTSEQYF. DNA of the CDR3: TGCGCCAGCAGCCTCAGGACAGGGACCTCCGAGCAGTACTTC.

This chain uses TRBV5-1 with TRBJ1-2, with 8 bases matching TRBD1. The CDR3 runs to 17 residues. CDR1 and CDR2 (germline): SGHRS, YFSETQ. The V gene end was trimmed by 0 bases and the J gene end by 3 bases; junction bases not matched to a gene: 10. The CDR3 here is CASSLDPGQGRDYGYTF. The CDR3, as DNA: TGCGCCAGCAGCTTGGACCCTGGACAGGGACGGGACTATGGCTACACCTTC. The whole variable domain, remainder taken from reference TRBV5-1 and TRBJ1-2, is KAGVTQTPRYLIKTRGQQVTLSCSPISGHRSVSWYQQTPGQGLQFLFEYFSETQRNKGNFPGRFSGRQFSNSRSEMNVSTLELGDSALYLCASSLDPGQGRDYGYTFGSGTRLTVV.

The genes are TRBV6-5 and TRBJ1-2; 10 bases align to TRBD1. The CDR3 runs 12 residues. Per germline, CDR1 MNHEY and CDR2 SVGAGI. The junction had 3 bases not matched to a gene; V was cut back by 6 bases and J by 8 bases. In DNA, the CDR3 is TGTGCCAGCAGGATGGGACAGGGGGGCTACACCTTC. Protein: CASRMGQGGYTF.

The rearrangement joins TRBV7-2 to TRBJ2-7; weak D call: TRBD1 (6 bases). CDR3 length: 15 amino acids. The ends were cut back, 1 base at V and 2 bases at J, with 12 bases in the middle. Germline CDR1 reads SGHTA; CDR2 reads FQGNSA. The CDR3 DNA follows: TGTGCCAGCAGCTTAGAGGCAGGGGAGACCTACGAGCAGTACTTC. Translation: CASSLEAGETYEQYF.

A single count supports this clone. The chain has TRBV7-8 and TRBJ1-3; D is unresolved. Germline loops: CDR1 SGHVS, CDR2 FQNEAQ. The CDR3 has 15 residues. V lost 5 bases and J lost 0, with 11 bases in between. CDR3 in DNA: TGTGCCAGCAGCCGGACCGTTGGCTCTGGAAACACCATATATTTT. Its protein is CASSRTVGSGNTIYF.

The chain has TRBV2 and TRBJ1-4, with D perhaps matching TRBD1 (5 bases). This CDR3 has 14 amino acids. V lost 4 bases and J lost 0, with 6 bases in between. Germline V gives CDR1 SNHLY, CDR2 FYNNEI. CDR3 residues: CASSGTTTNEKLFF. The DNA of the CDR3 is TGTGCCAGCAGTGGGACAACAACTAATGAAAAACTGTTTTTT. Complete variable domain (other parts from reference TRBV2 and TRBJ1-4): EPEVTQTPSHQVTQMGQEVILRCVPISNHLYFYWYRQILGQKVEFLVSFYNNEISEKSEIFDDQFSVERPDGSNFTLKIRSTKLEDSAMYFCASSGTTTNEKLFFGSGTQLSVL.

V is TRBV19 and J is TRBJ2-2; 10 bases fit TRBD2. Germline loops: CDR1 LNHDA, CDR2 SQIVND (reference sequence). CDR3 size: 15 residues. The ends lost 8 bases at V and 1 base at J; junction bases unmatched: 4. The CDR3 reads CASGRLAGNTGELFF. CDR3 coding DNA: TGTGCCAGTGGTAGACTAGCGGGGAACACCGGGGAGCTGTTTTTT.

This chain uses TRBV19 with TRBJ1-2, with 10 bases matching TRBD1. The CDR3 consists of 17 residues. With 7 bases clipped from V and 6 bases from J, the junction kept 17 bases outside the gene matches. The germline CDR1 and CDR2 sequences are LNHDA and SQIVND (reference sequence). The CDR3 DNA follows: TGTGCCAGTACTGGACTTAGGGGGACAGGGGCGAGGAATGGCTACACCTTC. Residues: CASTGLRGTGARNGYTF. Variable domain in full (rest from reference TRBV19 and TRBJ1-2): DGGITQSPKYLFRKEGQNVTLSCEQNLNHDAMYWYRQDPGQGLRLIYYSQIVNDFQKGDIAEGYSVSREKKESFPLTVTSAQKNPTAFYLCASTGLRGTGARNGYTFGSGTRLTVV.

V and J are TRBV4-3 and TRBJ2-2; D is perhaps TRBD1 (5 bases). Between the trimmed V and J ends, which lost 0 bases and 0 bases, there was a span of 8 bases. The germline V gene has CDR1 LGHNA and CDR2 YSLEER. The CDR3 length is 16 residues. CDR3 sequence reads: CASSQEAGTNTGELFF. The CDR3 DNA follows: TGCGCCAGCAGCCAAGAGGCAGGGACGAACACCGGGGAGCTGTTTTTT.

This clone was seen only once. CDR3 DNA: TGTGCCAGCAGCTTATCGGGGGGTGACTATAATTCACCCCTCCACTTT. It codes for CASSLSGGDYNSPLHF. The rearrangement uses TRBV7-7 and TRBJ1-6; TRBD1 is a possible D gene (5 bases). This CDR3 is 16 amino acids long. Germline CDR1 and CDR2: SSHAT and FNYEAQ (reference sequence). Trimming stripped 2 bases from V and 3 bases from J, with 11 bases between.

The chain carries TRBV5-1 and TRBJ2-1; the D gene is possibly TRBD2 (6 bases). V dropped 0 bases and J dropped 10 bases, with 8 bases sitting between them. Germline V gene data show CDR1 as SGHRS and CDR2 as YFSETQ. The CDR3 covers 12 residues. Written as DNA, the CDR3 is TGCGCCAGCAGCTTGGCCCGGGAGGAGCAGTTCTTC. Encoded protein: CASSLAREEQFF.